This T cell receptor beta chain derives from a study of blood T cell repertoires in COVID-19. Study-wide context: The United States, Italy and Spain supplied acute and convalescent COVID-19 samples.

Original handling: Scientists estimated how many nucleated cells there were by amplifying reference gene primers. Clones were sequenced by immunoSEQ multiplex PCR, and TCRdb holds only the in-frame ones, with some missing. The V and J calls and the clone size are those of that table, but D and trimming were determined from the DNA. The repertoire consists of 330,000 or so clones, with approximately 90% occurring once and the leading ten covering approximately 9.3%. Germline V gene lookup returns CDR1 SGHTA and CDR2 FQGNSA. Germline trimming cut 6 bases from V and 1 base from J; bases unmatched to any gene: 5. The CDR3 is 16 amino acids.

The TCR was taken from a man aged 25-45 years with COVID-19, enrolled during active disease. V usage is TRBV7-2 and J usage is TRBJ2-3, with 12 bases aligning to TRBD1. Sequencing was carried out using peripheral blood. The CDR3 DNA reads TGTGCCAGCAGTCGTGGGACAGGGGGCCGCACAGATACGCAGTATTTT. Amino acids: CASSRGTGGRTDTQYF.